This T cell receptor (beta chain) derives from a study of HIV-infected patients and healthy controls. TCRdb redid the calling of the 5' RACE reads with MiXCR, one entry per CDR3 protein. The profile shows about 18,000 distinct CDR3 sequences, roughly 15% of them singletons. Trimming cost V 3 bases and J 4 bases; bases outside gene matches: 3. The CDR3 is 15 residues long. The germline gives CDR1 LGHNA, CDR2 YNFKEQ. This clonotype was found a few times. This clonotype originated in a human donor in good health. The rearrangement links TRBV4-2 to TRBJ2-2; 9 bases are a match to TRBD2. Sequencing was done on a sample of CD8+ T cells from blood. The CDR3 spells CASSQTSGFTGELFF. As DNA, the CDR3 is TGTGCCAGCAGCCAGACTAGCGGATTCACCGGGGAGCTGTTTTTT.